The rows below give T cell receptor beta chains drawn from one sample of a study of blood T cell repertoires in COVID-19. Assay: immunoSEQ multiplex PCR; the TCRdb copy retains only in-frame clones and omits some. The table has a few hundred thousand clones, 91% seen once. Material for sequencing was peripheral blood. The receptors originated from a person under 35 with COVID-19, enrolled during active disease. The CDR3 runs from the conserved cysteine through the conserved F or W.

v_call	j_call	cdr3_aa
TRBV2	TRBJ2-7	CASSAHAGEQYF
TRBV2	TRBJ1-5	CASNIQGLANQPQHF
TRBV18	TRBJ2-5	CASSPLSGQETQYF
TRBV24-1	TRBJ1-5	CATSEGGQPQHF
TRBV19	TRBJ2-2	CASSSSGTGELFF
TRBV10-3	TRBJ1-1	CAISPAVGGNTEAFF
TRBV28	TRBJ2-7	CASRETQGGRASYEQYF
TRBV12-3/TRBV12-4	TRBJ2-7	CASSFGLAGVYF
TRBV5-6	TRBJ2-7	CASRAGTDLEQYF
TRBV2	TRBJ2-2	CASRGTGSKTGELFF
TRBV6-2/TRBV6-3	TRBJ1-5	CASRRTGPNQPQHF
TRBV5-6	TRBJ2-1	CASSYGLAGADPYNEQFF
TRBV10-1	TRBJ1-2	CASSERQGSGYTF
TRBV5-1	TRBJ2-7	CASSLEGGRIDEQYF
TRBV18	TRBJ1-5	CASSPVGGPGQPQHF
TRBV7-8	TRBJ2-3	CASSPIPPSTDTQYF
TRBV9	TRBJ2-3	CASSVSGGGLVKDTQYF
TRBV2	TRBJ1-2	CASSDEANYGYTF
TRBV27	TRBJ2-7	CASSLGTAYEQYF
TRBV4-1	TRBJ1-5	CASSPTFDAGDQPQHF
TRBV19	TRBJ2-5	CASSTDRWGETQYF
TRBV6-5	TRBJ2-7	CASSYFAGQGWDEQYF
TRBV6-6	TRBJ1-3	CASGDPGNTIYF
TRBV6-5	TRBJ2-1	CASSRDRSPQFF
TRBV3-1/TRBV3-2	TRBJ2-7	CASSQEWTGTDEQYF
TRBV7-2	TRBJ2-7	CASSLRMGWEGHEQYF
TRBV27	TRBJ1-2	CASSSPVRGVYGYTF
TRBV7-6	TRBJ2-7	CASSRDNYAEQYF
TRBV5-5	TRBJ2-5	CASSLDLRETQYF
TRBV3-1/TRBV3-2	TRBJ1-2	CASSLVGAGRGYTF
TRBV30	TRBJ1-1	CARGWGTEAFF
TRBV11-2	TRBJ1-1	CASRVQGKTEAFF
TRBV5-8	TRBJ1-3	CASSLDRAGNTIYF
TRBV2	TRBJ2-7	CASSDGQGYEQYF
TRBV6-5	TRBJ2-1	CASSTTRGNEQFF
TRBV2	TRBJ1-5	CASSARVSNQPQHF
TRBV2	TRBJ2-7	CASSAGTAYYEQYF
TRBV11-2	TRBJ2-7	CASSWASSYEQYF
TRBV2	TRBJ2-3	CASFAADTDTQYF
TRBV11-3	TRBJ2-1	CASSLRGKVNNEQFF
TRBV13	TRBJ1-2	CASSATRGDPLYGYTF
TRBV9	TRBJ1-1	CASSVAAGTEAFF
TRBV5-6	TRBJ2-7	CASRDGEQGGLDEQYF
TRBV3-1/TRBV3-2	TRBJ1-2	CASSLGQGHYGYTF
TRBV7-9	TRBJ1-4	CASSVQATTGEKLFF
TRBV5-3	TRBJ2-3	CARSLPGQTPRADTQYF
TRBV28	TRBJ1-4	CASSFRRDKKLFF
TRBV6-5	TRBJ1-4	CASSYGDSGKLFF
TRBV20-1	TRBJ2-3	CSASDRGRTDTQYF
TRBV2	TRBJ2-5	CASRALAEGETQYF
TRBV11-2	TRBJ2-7	CASSFHYEQYF
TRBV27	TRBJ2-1	CASTPTSSSYNEQFF
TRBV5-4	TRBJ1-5	CASSSDINQPQHF
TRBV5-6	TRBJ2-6	CASSLGQGGANVLTF
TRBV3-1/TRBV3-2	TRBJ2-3	CASSLGLATDTQYF
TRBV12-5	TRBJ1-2	CASGLGTTGTRGF
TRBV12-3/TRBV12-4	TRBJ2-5	CASTPLRWETQYF
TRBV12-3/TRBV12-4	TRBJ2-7	CASRPDRGYEQYF
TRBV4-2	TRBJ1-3	CASSPRQDVSGNTIYF